This TCR beta chain was captured in a study of CD8 T cells in Susac syndrome. It was with random hexamers that roughly 0.5 to 1 ug RNA was reverse transcribed. Amplification of TCR beta CDR3 across 54 Vbeta and 13 Jbeta was performed with immunoSEQ multiplex PCR. TCRdb re-called the immunoSEQ multiplex PCR reads with MiXCR, one entry per CDR3 protein. The repertoire holds 140,000 or so distinct CDR3 sequences, with around 96% as singletons. TCR beta sequencing covered blood CD8+ and CD4+ T cells. Relapsing-remitting disease, either stable or active, was present in the treatment-naive patients who were the multiple sclerosis controls. V was pared by 1 base and J by 4 bases, with 10 bases between. Germline lookup yields CDR1 LGHNA and CDR2 YNFKEQ. The CDR3 loop spans 15 amino acids.

V is TRBV4-2 and J is TRBJ2-2; D not certain. The clonotype was recovered from a human donor with multiple sclerosis. The sequenced sample was CD4+ T cells from PBMCs. CDR3 region: CASSQGPPGTGELFF. For the CDR3, the DNA is TGTGCCAGCAGCCAAGGGCCTCCGGGCACCGGGGAGCTGTTTTTT.